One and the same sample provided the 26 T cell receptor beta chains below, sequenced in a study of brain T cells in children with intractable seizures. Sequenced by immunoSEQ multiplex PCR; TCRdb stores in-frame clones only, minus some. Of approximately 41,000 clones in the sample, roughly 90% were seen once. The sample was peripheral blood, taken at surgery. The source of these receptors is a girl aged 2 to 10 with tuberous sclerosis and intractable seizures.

CDR3 sequence: CASSSNPNRDIYGYTF. CDR3 in DNA: TGTGCCAGCAGCTCGAACCCAAACCGGGACATCTATGGCTACACCTTC. V is TRBV12-1 and J is TRBJ1-2; TRBD1, the D gene given by the table, was not confirmed from the DNA. TRBV12-1 is flagged as a pseudogene. The CDR3 is 16 amino acids.

The CDR3 is CASSLDRGDNSPLHF. CDR3 nucleotide sequence: TGTGCCAGCAGTCTGGACAGGGGAGATAATTCACCCCTCCACTTT. This chain links TRBV6-5 with TRBJ1-6; TRBD1 agrees at 9 bases. The CDR3 runs 15 residues. V gave up 5 bases and J gave up 5 bases; unmatched junction bases: 4. Germline CDR1 is MNHEY and CDR2 is SVGAGI.

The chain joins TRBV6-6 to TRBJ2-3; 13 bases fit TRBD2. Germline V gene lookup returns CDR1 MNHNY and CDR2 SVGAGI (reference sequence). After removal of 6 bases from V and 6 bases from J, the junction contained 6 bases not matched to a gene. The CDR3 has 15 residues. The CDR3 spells CASSPGLAGWDTQYF. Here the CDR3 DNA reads TGTGCCAGCAGCCCGGGACTAGCGGGGTGGGATACGCAGTATTTT.

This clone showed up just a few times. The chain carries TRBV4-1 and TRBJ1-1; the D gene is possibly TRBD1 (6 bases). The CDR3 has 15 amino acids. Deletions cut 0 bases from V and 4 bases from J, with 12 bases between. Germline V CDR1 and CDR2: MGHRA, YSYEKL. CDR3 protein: CASSQEGVGGTEAFF. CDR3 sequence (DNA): TGCGCCAGCAGCCAAGAAGGTGTAGGGGGCACTGAAGCTTTCTTT.

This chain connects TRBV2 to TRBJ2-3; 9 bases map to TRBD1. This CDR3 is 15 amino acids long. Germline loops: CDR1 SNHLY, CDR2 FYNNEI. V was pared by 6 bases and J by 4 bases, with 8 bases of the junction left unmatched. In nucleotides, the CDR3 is TGTGCCAGCAGCGAACAGGACAGGGGCCCAGATACGCAGTATTTT. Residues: CASSEQDRGPDTQYF.

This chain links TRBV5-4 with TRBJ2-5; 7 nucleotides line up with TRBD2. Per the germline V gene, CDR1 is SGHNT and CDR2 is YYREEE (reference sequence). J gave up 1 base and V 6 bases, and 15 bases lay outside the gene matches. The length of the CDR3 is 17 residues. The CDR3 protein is CASNVITGGPSQETQYF. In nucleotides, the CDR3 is TGTGCCAGCAACGTCATTACGGGGGGTCCTTCCCAAGAGACCCAGTACTTC.

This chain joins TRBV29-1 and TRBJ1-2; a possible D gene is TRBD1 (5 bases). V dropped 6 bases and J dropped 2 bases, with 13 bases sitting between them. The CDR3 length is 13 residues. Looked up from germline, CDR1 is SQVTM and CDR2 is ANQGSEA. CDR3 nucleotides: TGCAGCGTGGACCGGGACGAGAACTATGGCTACACCTTC. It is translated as CSVDRDENYGYTF.

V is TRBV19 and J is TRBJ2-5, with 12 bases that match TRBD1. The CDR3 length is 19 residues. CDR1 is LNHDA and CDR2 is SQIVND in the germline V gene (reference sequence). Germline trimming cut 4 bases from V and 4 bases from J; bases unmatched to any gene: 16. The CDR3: CASSTPGQGALSTGETQYF. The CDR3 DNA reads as TGTGCCAGTAGTACTCCGGGACAGGGGGCGCTATCCACTGGAGAGACCCAGTACTTC.

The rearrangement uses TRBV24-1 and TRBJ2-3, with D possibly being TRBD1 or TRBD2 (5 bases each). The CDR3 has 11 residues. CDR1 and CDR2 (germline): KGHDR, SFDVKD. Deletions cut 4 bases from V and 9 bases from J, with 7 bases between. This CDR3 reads CATSEGTTQYF. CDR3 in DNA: TGTGCCACCAGTGAAGGGACCACGCAGTATTTT.

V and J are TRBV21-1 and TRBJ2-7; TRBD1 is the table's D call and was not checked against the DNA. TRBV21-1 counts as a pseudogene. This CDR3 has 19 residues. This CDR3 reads CASSKKAHVSGQGPYEQYV. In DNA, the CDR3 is TGTGCCAGCAGCAAAAAGGCCCATGTCTCAGGACAGGGGCCCTACGAGCAGTACGTC.

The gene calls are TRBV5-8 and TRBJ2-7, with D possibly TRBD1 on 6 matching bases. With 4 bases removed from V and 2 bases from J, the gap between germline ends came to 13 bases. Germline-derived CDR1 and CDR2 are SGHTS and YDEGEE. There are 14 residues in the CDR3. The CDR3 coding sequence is TGTGCCAGCAGCGGGGGCCCCCGACCCTACGAGCAGTACGTC. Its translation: CASSGGPRPYEQYV.

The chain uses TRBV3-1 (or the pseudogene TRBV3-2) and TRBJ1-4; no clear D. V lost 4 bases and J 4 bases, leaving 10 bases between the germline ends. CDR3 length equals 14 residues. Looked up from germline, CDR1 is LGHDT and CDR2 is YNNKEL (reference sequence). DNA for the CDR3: TGTGCCAGCAGCCTTTCGGTAGTTAATGAAAAACTGTTTTTT. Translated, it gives CASSLSVVNEKLFF.

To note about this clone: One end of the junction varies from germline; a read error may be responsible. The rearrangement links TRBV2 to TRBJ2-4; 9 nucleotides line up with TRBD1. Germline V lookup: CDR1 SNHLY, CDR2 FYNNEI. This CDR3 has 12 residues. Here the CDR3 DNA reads TGTGCCAGCAGTCACCGAGGGACAGGGTTTTGCTTC. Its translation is CASSHRGTGFCF.

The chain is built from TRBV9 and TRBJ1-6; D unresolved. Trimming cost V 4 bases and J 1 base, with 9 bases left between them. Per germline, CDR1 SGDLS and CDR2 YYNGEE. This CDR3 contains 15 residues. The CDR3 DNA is TGTGCCAGCAGCCCTCTTAGGTCCTATAATTCACCCCTCCACTTT. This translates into CASSPLRSYNSPLHF.

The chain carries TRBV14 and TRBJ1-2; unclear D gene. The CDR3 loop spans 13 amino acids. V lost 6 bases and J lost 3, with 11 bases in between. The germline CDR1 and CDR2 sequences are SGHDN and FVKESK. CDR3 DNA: TGTGCCAGCAGACCGAGCAAGGACTATGGCTACACCTTC. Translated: CASRPSKDYGYTF. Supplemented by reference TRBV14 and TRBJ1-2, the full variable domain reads EAGVTQFPSHSVIEKGQTVTLRCDPISGHDNLYWYRRVMGKEIKFLLHFVKESKQDESGMPNNRFLAERTGGTYSTLKVQPAELEDSGVYFCASRPSKDYGYTFGSGTRLTVV.

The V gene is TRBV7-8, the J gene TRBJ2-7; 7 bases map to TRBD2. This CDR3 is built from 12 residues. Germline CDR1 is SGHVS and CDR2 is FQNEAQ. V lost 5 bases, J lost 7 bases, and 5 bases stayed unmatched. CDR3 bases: TGTGCCAGCAGCCGGGGGGTTGTGGAGCAGTACTTC. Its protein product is CASSRGVVEQYF.

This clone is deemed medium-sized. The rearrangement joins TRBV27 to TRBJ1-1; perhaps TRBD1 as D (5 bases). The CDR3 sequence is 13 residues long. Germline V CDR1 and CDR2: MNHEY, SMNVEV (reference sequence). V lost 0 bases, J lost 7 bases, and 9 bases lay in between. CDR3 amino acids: CASSLSGGVEAFF. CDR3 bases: TGTGCCAGCAGTTTATCTGGGGGAGTTGAAGCTTTCTTT.

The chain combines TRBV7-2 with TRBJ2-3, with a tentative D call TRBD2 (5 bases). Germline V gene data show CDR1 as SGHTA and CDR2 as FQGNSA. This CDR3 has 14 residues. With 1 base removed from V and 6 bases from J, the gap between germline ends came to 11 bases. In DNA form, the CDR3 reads TGTGCCAGCAGCTTAGGGCTAGCTGCCGATACGCAGTATTTT. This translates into CASSLGLAADTQYF.

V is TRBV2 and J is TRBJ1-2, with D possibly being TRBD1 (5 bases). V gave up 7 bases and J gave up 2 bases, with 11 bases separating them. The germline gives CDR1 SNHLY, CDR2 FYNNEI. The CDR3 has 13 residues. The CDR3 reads CASTRGTNYGYTF. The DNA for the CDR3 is TGTGCCAGCACCCGGGGCACGAACTATGGCTACACCTTC.

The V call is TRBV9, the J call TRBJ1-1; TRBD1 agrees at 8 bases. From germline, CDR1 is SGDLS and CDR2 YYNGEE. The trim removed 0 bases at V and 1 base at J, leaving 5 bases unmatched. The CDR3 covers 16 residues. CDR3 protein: CASSVGRGRGNTEAFF. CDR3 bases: TGTGCCAGCAGCGTAGGCAGGGGGCGTGGGAACACTGAAGCTTTCTTT.

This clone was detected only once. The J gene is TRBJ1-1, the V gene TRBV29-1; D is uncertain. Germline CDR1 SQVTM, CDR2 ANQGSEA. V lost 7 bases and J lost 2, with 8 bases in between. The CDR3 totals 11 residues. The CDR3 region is CSASDNTEAFF. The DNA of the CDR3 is TGCAGCGCTTCGGACAACACTGAAGCTTTCTTT.

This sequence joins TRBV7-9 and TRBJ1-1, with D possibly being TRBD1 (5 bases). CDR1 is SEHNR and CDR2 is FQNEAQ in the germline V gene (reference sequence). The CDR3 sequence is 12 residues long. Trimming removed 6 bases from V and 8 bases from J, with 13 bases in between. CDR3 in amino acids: CASSTLDREAFF. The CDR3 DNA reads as TGTGCCAGCAGTACCCTAGACAGAGAAGCTTTCTTT.

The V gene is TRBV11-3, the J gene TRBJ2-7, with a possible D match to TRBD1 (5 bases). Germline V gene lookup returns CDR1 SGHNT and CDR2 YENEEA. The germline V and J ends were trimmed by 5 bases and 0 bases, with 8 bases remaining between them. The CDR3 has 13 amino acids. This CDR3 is CASSAQDSYEQYF. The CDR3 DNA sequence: TGTGCCAGCAGCGCACAGGACTCCTACGAGCAGTACTTC.

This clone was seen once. The CDR3 spells CASSQEGQGSNYGYTF. The CDR3 nucleotides read TGTGCCAGCAGCCAAGAGGGACAGGGGTCTAACTATGGCTACACCTTC. J is TRBJ1-2 and V is TRBV4-2; 10 bases are shared with TRBD1. In germline, CDR1 is LGHNA, CDR2 YNFKEQ. This CDR3 has 16 residues. V lost 0 bases and J lost 0; bases outside the gene matches: 1.

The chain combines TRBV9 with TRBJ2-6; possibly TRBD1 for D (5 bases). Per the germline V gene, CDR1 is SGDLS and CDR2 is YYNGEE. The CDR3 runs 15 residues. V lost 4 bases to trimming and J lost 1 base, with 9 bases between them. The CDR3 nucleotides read TGTGCCAGCAGCTCGGCAGGGTCTGGGGCCAACGTCCTGACTTTC. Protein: CASSSAGSGANVLTF.

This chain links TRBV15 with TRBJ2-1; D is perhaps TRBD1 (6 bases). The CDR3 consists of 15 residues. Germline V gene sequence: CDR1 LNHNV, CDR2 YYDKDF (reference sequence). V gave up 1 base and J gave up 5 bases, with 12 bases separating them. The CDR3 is CATSRARGHNNEQFF. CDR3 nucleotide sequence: TGTGCCACCAGCAGAGCCAGGGGTCATAACAATGAGCAGTTCTTC.